Given below is one TCR beta chain in context. Original processing notes: The assay estimated nucleated cells by amplifying reference gene primers. The repertoire was sequenced with immunoSEQ multiplex PCR; TCRdb's copy has only in-frame clones and lacks some. The D gene and trimming were derived from the DNA, and the V and J assignments and clone size from that table. The repertoire holds hundreds of thousands of clones, approximately 83% seen once, with 8.9% in the top ten. This CDR3 has 16 residues. Germline lookup yields CDR1 SGHTA and CDR2 FQGNSA. The ends lost 2 bases at V and 3 bases at J; junction bases unmatched: 6. This record belongs to a study of blood T cell repertoires in COVID-19. Study summary: COVID-19 samples collected from the United States, Italy and Spain covered acute and convalescent phases. PBMCs, B-cell-depleted T cells, or T cells provided the cDNA or gDNA that made up the material.

This sequence originates from a man aged 80 or over with acute or convalescent COVID-19. The J gene is TRBJ1-5, the V gene TRBV7-2; 8 nucleotides match TRBD1. The specimen was peripheral blood. CDR3 residues: CASSLYSTGDNQPQHF. CDR3 nucleotide sequence: TGTGCCAGCAGCTTATACTCGACAGGGGACAATCAGCCCCAGCATTTT.